The sequence of this T cell receptor (beta chain) was determined in a study of beta chain bispecific antibodies for T cell cancers. There are many counts of this clonotype. Its antigen is unidentified. Overall study results and limits: The TRBV12-3 share of total TRBV signal fell about 99% after anti-TRBV12 rather than anti-CD19 exposure. The leukemia cells, rather than normal T cells, gave most of the targeted TRBV signal.

T cells were expanded from blood mononuclear cells for two to three days with anti-CD3 OKT3 or CD3/CD28 beads. Each CDR3 protein is one row after TCRdb ran MiXCR on the 5' RACE reads. The table lists 20,000 to 25,000 distinct CDR3 sequences, approximately 1.9% of them singletons, with under 5.5% in the top ten. Germline CDR1 MNHNY, CDR2 SVGAGI (reference sequence). V was cut by 3 bases and J by 3 bases, with 8 bases left in between. The CDR3 sequence is 13 residues long. This TCR came from a human donor in good health. Some clones in this sample may be carry-over from other donors' samples. The material was healthy donor T cells cultured with leukemia cells, obtained from a culture containing a bispecific antibody targeting TCR Vbeta12. This chain joins TRBV6-6 and TRBJ1-1; TRBD1 is a possible D gene (5 bases). CDR3 residues: CASSYTGDTEAFF. CDR3 in DNA: TGTGCCAGCAGTTATACAGGTGACACTGAAGCTTTCTTT.